The 2 T cell receptor beta chains listed next were all sequenced from one sample in a study of graft-versus-host responses after intestinal transplantation. Graft tissue was processed to release intraepithelial and lamina propria lymphocytes. Generated by immunoSEQ multiplex PCR, the TCRdb table keeps only in-frame clones and is missing some. Among 15,000 to 20,000 clones listed, roughly 84% were seen once. Sequencing was performed on ileum tissue, taken 584 days after intestinal transplantation. These receptors all stem from a human patient who received an intestinal transplant, so some T cells may come from the graft donor.

The rearrangement uses TRBV19 and TRBJ1-1, with D maybe TRBD1 (6 bases). Looked up from germline, CDR1 is LNHDA and CDR2 is SQIVND (reference sequence). The CDR3 runs to 13 residues. The germline V and J ends were trimmed by 6 bases and 1 base, with 9 bases remaining between them. The CDR3 DNA reads as TGTGCCAGTAGAGAGACAGGGAACACTGAAGCTTTCTTT. It translates to CASRETGNTEAFF.

The rearrangement uses TRBV11-3 and TRBJ2-1; the match to TRBD1 covers 7 bases. Germline CDR1 reads SGHNT; CDR2 reads YENEEA. CDR3 length: 12 amino acids. V lost 9 bases and J lost 6; bases outside the gene matches: 5. For the CDR3, the DNA is TGTGCCAGACACAGGGGCGGCAATGAGCAGTTCTTC. This encodes CARHRGGNEQFF.